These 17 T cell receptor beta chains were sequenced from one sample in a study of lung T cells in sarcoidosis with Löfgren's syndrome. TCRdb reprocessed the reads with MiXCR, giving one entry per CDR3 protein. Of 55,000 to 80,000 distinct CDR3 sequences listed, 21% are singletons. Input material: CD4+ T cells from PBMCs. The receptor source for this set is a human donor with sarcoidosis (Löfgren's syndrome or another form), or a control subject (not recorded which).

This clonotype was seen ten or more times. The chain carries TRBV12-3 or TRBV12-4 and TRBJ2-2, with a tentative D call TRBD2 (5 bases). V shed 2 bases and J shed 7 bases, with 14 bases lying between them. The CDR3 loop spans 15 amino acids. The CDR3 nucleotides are TGTGCCAGCAGTTTACTTGGGGAGAGGATCGGGGAGCTGTTTTTT. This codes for CASSLLGERIGELFF.

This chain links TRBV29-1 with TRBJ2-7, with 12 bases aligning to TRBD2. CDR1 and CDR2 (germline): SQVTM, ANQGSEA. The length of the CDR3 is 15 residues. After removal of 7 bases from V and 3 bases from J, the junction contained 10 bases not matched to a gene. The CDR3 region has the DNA TGCAGCGCCAAAGCGGGACTAGCGGGTGGCTACGAGCAGTACTTC. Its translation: CSAKAGLAGGYEQYF.

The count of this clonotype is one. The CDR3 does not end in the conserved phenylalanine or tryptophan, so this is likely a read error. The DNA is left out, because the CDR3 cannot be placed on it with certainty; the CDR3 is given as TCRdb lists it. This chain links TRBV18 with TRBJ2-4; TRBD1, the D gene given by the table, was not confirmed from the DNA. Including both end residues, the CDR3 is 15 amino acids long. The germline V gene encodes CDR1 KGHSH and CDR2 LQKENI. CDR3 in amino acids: CASSPVPGSKNIHYL.

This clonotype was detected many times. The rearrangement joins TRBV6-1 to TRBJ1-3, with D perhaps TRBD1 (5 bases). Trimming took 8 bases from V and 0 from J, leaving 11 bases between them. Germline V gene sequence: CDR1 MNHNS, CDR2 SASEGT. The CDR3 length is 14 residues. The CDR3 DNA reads TGTGCCAGCTACGGGGGTGACTCTGGAAACACCATATATTTT. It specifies CASYGGDSGNTIYF.

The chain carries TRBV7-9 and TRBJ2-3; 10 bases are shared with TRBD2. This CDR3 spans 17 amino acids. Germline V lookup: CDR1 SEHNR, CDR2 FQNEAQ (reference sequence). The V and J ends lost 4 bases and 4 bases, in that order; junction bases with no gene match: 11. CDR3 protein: CASSSALAGARSDTQYF. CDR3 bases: TGTGCCAGCAGCTCAGCGCTAGCGGGAGCCCGATCAGATACGCAGTATTTT.

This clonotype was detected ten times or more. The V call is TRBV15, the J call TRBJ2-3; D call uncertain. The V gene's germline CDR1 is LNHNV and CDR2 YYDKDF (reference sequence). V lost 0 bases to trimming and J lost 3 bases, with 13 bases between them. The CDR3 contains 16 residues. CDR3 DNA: TGTGCCACCAGCAGAGATTCATGGGGTAGGACAGATACGCAGTATTTT. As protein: CATSRDSWGRTDTQYF.

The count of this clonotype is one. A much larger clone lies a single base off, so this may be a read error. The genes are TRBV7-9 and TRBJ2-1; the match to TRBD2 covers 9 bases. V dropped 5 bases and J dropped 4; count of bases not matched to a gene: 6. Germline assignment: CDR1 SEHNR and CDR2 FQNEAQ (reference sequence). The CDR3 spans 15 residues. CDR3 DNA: TGTGCCAGCAGCCGCGTGACTAGCGGTTACAATGAGCAGTTCTTC. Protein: CASSRVTSGYNEQFF.

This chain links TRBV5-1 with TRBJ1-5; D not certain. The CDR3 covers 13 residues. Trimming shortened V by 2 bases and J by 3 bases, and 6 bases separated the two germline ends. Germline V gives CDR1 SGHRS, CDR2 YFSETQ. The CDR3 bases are TGCGCCAGCAGCTTTGGGGACAATCAGCCCCAGCATTTT. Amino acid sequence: CASSFGDNQPQHF.

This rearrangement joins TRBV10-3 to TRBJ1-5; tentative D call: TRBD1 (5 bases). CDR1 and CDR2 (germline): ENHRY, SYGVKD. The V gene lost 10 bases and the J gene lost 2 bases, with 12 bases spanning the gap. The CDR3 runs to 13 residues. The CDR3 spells CATQGAGNQPQHF. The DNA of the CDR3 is TGTGCCACCCAGGGTGCGGGCAATCAGCCCCAGCATTTT.

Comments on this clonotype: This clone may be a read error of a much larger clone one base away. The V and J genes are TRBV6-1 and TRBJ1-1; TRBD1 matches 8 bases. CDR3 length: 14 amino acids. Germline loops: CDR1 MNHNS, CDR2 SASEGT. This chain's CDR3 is CASSVGQVISEALF. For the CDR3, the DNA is TGTGCCAGCAGCGTGGGACAGGTTATCTCTGAAGCTCTCTTT.

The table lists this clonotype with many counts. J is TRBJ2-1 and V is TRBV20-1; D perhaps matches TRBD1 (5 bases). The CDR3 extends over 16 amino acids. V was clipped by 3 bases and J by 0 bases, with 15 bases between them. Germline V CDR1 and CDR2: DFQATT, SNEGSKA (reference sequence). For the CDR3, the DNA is TGCAGTGCTAGTTCCGCCCAGGGTGCCTCCTACAATGAGCAGTTCTTC. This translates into CSASSAQGASYNEQFF.

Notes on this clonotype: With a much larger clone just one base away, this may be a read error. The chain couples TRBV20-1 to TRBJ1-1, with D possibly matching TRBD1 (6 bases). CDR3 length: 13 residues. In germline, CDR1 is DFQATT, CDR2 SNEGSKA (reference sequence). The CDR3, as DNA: TGCAGTGCTTCCCGGACAGCCAACACTGAAGCTCTCTTT. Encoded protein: CSASRTANTEALF.

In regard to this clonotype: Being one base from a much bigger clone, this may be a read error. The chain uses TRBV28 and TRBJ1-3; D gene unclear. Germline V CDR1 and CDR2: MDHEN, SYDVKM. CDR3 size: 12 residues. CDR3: CAGHGSVNTVYF. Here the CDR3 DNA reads TGTGCCGGGCACGGCTCCGTAAACACCGTATATTTT.

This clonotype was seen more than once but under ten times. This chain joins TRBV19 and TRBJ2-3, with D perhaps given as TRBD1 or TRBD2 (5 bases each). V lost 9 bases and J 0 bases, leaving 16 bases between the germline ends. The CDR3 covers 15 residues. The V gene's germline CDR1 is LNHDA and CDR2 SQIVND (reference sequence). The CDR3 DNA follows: TGTGCCAGCTCTAGGGGACCTTCTAGCACAGATACGCAGTATTTT. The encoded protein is CASSRGPSSTDTQYF.

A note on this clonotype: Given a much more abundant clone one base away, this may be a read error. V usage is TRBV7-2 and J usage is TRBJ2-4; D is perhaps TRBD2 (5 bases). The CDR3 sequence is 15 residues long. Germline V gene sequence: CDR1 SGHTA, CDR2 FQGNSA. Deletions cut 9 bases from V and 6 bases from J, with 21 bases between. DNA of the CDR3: TGTGCCAGAAGCCTTTCTTCCCTCGGGATAAACATTCAGTACTTC. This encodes CARSLSSLGINIQYF.

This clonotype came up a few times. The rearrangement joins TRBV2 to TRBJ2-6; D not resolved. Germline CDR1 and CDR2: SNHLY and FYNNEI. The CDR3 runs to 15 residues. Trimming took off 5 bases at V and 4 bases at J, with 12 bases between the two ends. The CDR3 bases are TGTGCCAGCAGTTTGGGATCGTACGGGGCCAACGTCCTGACTTTC. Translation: CASSLGSYGANVLTF.

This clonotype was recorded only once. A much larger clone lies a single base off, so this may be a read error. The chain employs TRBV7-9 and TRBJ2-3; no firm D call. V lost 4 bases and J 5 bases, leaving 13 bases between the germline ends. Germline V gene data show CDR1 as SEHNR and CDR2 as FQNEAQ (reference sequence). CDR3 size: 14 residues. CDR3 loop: CASSSTTLKDTQYF. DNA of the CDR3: TGTGCCAGCAGCTCTACAACTCTCAAAGATACGCAGTATTTT.